This entry describes one T cell receptor beta chain. This clone occurred once. Its antigen specificity is not known. Base qualities are not at hand, and no much larger clone is one base apart. The immunoSEQ Assay, a bias-controlled multiplex PCR, was used to amplify TCRbeta CDR3 regions from genomic DNA. As for the authors' bioinformatics: Nucleated cell counts per sample were estimated from amplification of reference gene primers within the assay. To quantify the absolute abundance of each unique TCRbeta CDR3 rearrangement, sequence reads were collapsed and filtered. For each sample, productive Simpson clonality was calculated as the square root of Simpson's diversity index over productive rearrangements. TCRdb took over this immuneACCESS table, retaining in-frame rearrangements with V and J assigned. Such tables are incomplete; in checked studies, under half of the missing clones stem from an unresolved V gene, and the remainder is unexplained. V and J calls and clone size are copied from that table; D and trimming were computed from the DNA. The sample table holds about 72,000 clones, of which roughly 82% were seen once. Clones ranked in the top ten supply around 20% of the sample.

The data were obtained in a study of blood T cell repertoires in COVID-19 (dated by TCRdb to the early 2020s). Turning to the overall study: Samples covering the acute and convalescent phases of COVID-19 were provided by collaborators in the United States, Italy and Spain. The material from the prospective study consisted of cDNA or gDNA derived from T cells, B-cell-depleted T cells, or PBMCs. Subjects who had been exposed to COVID-19, were actively infected with it, or had recovered from it provided the deeply sampled blood TCRbeta repertoires that made up the dataset. The repertoires were released in a freely available public database intended as a resource for research on the immune response to SARS-CoV-2. Samples were obtained from the ongoing ImmuneRACE study (first 160 participants) and from 1,254 subjects provided by 6 global collaborators. The sample metadata nearly always contained a de-identified subject ID, COVID-19 status, age in years and sex. Where available, HLA class I and class II types were obtained from metadata supplied by the sample provider rather than from assay-based typing. General findings and caveats noted by the study authors: The amount of clinical and demographic metadata varied by source and participant and was provided uncurated.

The CDR3 runs 16 amino acids, cysteine and phenylalanine included. Only CDR3 DNA remains: 48 bases, in frame from the first base. Compared with germline, V lacks 4 bases and J lacks 3 bases; bases without a gene match: 7. The germline V gene specifies SGHRS as CDR1 and YFSETQ as CDR2. Collaborating institutions collected whole blood in K2EDTA tubes following their own protocols. For TCRbeta analysis, collaborators shipped samples as frozen whole blood, isolated PBMCs, or DNA extracted from either of those sample types. The chain is assembled from TRBV5-1 and TRBJ2-7, with 13 middle bases fitting TRBD2. The source is a human donor in a cohort sampled during active COVID-19. The sample consisted of peripheral blood. The CDR3 region has the sequence CASSRALAGGDYEQYF. The nucleotides are TGCGCCAGCAGCCGCGCACTAGCGGGGGGGGACTACGAGCAGTACTTC. When the CDR3 is completed using the reference TRBV5-1 and TRBJ2-7 genes on either side, the full variable domain is KAGVTQTPRYLIKTRGQQVTLSCSPISGHRSVSWYQQTPGQGLQFLFEYFSETQRNKGNFPGRFSGRQFSNSRSEMNVSTLELGDSALYLCASSRALAGGDYEQYFGPGTRLTVT.